This T cell receptor (beta chain) was identified in a study of T-cell reconstitution after alpha-beta-depleted transplantation in children. Preparation of the TCRbeta library involved a method that used unique molecular identifiers. TCRdb reanalysed the PCR reads using MiXCR and keeps one entry per CDR3 protein. The sample has about 640,000 distinct CDR3 sequences, around 17% seen once. This clonotype was detected ten times or more. The CDR3 totals 17 residues. Germline V gene data show CDR1 as DFQATT and CDR2 as SNEGSKA (reference sequence). V was clipped by 0 bases and J by 1 base, with 15 bases between them.

Source: PBMCs from the stem cell graft donor, taken from the stem cell graft. This receptor was identified in a human donor who donated a stem cell graft to a child with acute myeloid leukemia. This sequence joins TRBV20-1 and TRBJ2-2; weak D call: TRBD1 (5 bases). CDR3 DNA sequence: TGCAGTGCTAGAGATGGCGGCAGGGCCTTGAACACCGGGGAGCTGTTTTTT. Translated: CSARDGGRALNTGELFF.